This TCR beta chain appears in the sequencing data of a study of cytomegalovirus exposure and HLA in healthy donors. Study findings and constraints: The authors later found TCR association rates varying by HLA locus, with DRB1 most and HLA-C fewest.

The study ran its PCR with 60 Vbeta and 13 Jbeta primers. Sequencing was performed with immunoSEQ multiplex PCR; in TCRdb, only in-frame clones are kept and a portion is missing. The sample yields more than 50,000 clones, 77% seen once. The sample holds a few counts of this clone. The antigen is not known. This CDR3 has 13 amino acids. The V gene is TRBV21-1, the J gene TRBJ1-5. TRBV21-1 is annotated as a pseudogene. This receptor was taken from a female donor in good health and CMV-seronegative. Input material: PBMCs. The CDR3 here is CASSIRGNQPQHF. The CDR3 DNA reads as TGTGCCAGCAGCATCCGGGGGAATCAGCCCCAGCATTTT.